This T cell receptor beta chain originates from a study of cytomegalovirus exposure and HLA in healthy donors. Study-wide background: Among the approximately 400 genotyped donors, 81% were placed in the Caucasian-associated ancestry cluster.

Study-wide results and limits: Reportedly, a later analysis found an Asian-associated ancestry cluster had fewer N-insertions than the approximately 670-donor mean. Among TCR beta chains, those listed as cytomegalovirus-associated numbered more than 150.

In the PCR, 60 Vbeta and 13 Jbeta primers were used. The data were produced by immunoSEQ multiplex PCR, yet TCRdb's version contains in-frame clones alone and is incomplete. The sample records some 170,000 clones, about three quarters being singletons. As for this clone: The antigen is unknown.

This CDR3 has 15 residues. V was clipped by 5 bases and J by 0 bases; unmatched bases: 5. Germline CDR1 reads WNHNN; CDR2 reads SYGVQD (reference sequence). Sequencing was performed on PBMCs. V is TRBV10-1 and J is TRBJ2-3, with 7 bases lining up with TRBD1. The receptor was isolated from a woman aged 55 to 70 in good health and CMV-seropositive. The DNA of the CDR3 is TGCGCCAGCAGTTCGGGACAGTTTAGCACAGATACGCAGTATTTT. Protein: CASSSGQFSTDTQYF.